Each of the 20 T cell receptor beta chains below was sequenced from the same sample in a study of tissue T cells after allogeneic stem cell transplantation. Sequenced by immunoSEQ multiplex PCR; TCRdb stores in-frame clones only, minus some. The sample records some 22,000 clones, approximately 69% being singletons. Material for sequencing was blood. These receptors came from a female BALB/c mouse in good health. As its MHC haplotype, the strain has H2-d.

On this clone: Gene names are the mouse ones. The read ends 1 residue before the CDR3 terminus; that terminus is restored from the germline J gene. The rearrangement joins TRBV5 to TRBJ2-4; 11 bases match TRBD1. This CDR3 has 15 residues. Trimming at V came to 3 bases and at J to 8 bases, leaving 7 bases not matched to a gene. Germline CDR1 is LGHNA and CDR2 is YNLKQL (reference sequence). Partial CDR3 DNA: TGTGCCAGCAGCCAGGACAGGGGGCGAGAGGGCACCTTGTAC. Translating gives CASSQDRGREGTLY. The complete CDR3 protein is CASSQDRGREGTLYF.

This clone was recorded only once. Gene names refer to mouse genes. The CDR3 DNA, read in part, is TGTGCCAGCAGTATAGAGGGAAGTCAAAACACCTTGTAC. Translation: CASSIEGSQNTLY. The entire CDR3 is CASSIEGSQNTLYF. The rearrangement joins TRBV19 to TRBJ2-4; D remains unclear. The DNA ends 1 residue before the CDR3 does, and the rest of the CDR3 is filled in from the germline J gene. CDR1 FNHDT and CDR2 SITEND come from the germline V gene (reference sequence). V was shortened by 0 bases and J by 0 bases, with 5 bases between the two germline ends. The CDR3 has 14 amino acids.

This clone has just a few counts. Mouse gene names apply. With the read ending 1 residue before the CDR3 end, the germline J gene is used to fill in that end. The chain recombines TRBV19 with TRBJ1-3; D gene ambiguous. The germline V gene encodes CDR1 FNHDT and CDR2 SITEND (reference sequence). This CDR3 spans 12 amino acids. Trimming shortened V by 2 bases and J by 4 bases, and 4 bases separated the two germline ends. The sequenced part of the CDR3 DNA is TGTGCCAGCAGTATCGTAGGAAATACGCTCTAT. Protein: CASSIVGNTLY. The whole CDR3 protein is CASSIVGNTLYF.

As regards this clone: Its ends do not fully match the called genes, so a read error is possible. The genes and germline here are from mouse. The CDR3 DNA, read in part, is TGTGCCAGCGGCCAAGAACGGGTAAACTCCGACTACACC. Encoded protein: CASGQERVNSDYT. The entire CDR3 is CASGQERVNSDYTF. The genes are TRBV2 and TRBJ1-2; D unclear. The read is 1 residue too short to cover the CDR3 end, so that end is filled in from the germline J gene. Per the germline V gene, CDR1 is LGHNA and CDR2 is YSYQKL. CDR3 length equals 14 residues.

Points on this clone: Any gene name here is a mouse gene name. The read is 1 residue too short to cover the CDR3 end, so that end is filled in from the germline J gene. The V call is TRBV14, the J call TRBJ1-3, with 7 nucleotides matching TRBD1. From germline, CDR1 is SGHDT and CDR2 FRDEAV. J was trimmed by 0 bases and V by 4 bases; bases with no gene match: 7. This CDR3 has 16 amino acids. CDR3 loop: CASSRDSTYSGNTLYF. The part of the CDR3 DNA that was read is TGTGCCAGCAGTCGGGACAGTACTTATTCTGGAAATACGCTCTAT.

In regard to this clone: Genes and germline come from the mouse. The read gets to within 1 residue of the CDR3 end, and the germline J gene fills in the rest. This chain joins TRBV14 and TRBJ1-3, with 7 bases that match TRBD1. The CDR3 is made up of 12 amino acids. Losses at the gene ends were 3 bases for V and 8 bases for J; bases not matched to a gene: 2. Germline V lookup: CDR1 SGHDT, CDR2 FRDEAV. The CDR3 here is CASSYRGDTLYF. CDR3 DNA (partial): TGTGCCAGCAGTTACAGGGGAGATACGCTCTAT.

This clone has only a few counts. Mouse gene names apply. The CDR3 is cut off 1 residue early in the read; its end comes from the germline J gene. The gene calls are TRBV13-1 and TRBJ2-7, with D perhaps TRBD1 (6 bases). The V end lost 1 base, the J end lost 5 bases, and 7 bases lay between the germline ends. The CDR3 runs to 12 residues. Germline CDR1 reads NSHNY; CDR2 reads SYGAGN. This chain's CDR3 is CASSDNRDEQYF. The CDR3 bases that were read are TGTGCCAGCAGTGATAACAGGGATGAACAGTAC.

As concerns this clone: Gene names are the mouse ones. The read ends 1 residue shy of where the CDR3 ends; the end is completed using the germline J gene. The chain combines TRBV13-2 with TRBJ2-4, with D perhaps being TRBD1 or TRBD2 (5 bases each). The V and J ends lost 5 bases and 1 base respectively, with 8 bases between them. Germline V lookup: CDR1 NNHNN, CDR2 SYGAGS (reference sequence). This CDR3 has 13 residues. The sequenced CDR3 bases are TGTGCCAGCGGGCCGGGACGTCAAAACACCTTGTAC. Translation gives CASGPGRQNTLY. The whole CDR3 reads CASGPGRQNTLYF.

This clone was recorded once. The gene names here belong to mouse. The read gets to within 1 residue of the CDR3 end, and the germline J gene fills in the rest. The V gene is TRBV29, the J gene TRBJ1-1, with D tentatively TRBD1 (5 bases). The V end was cut by 0 bases, the J end by 0 bases, with 8 bases between. Germline CDR1 reads MSHET; CDR2 reads SYDVDS. The CDR3 loop spans 15 amino acids. The sequenced part of the CDR3 DNA is TGTGCTAGCAGTTTATCAGGACAAGCAAACACAGAAGTCTTC. Amino acids: CASSLSGQANTEVF. The full CDR3 is CASSLSGQANTEVFF.

As to this clone: Gene labels here are mouse ones. The observed sequence ends 1 residue before the CDR3 terminus, with the missing tail filled in from the germline J gene. The chain links TRBV19 to TRBJ1-4; TRBD1 matches at 7 bases. From germline, CDR1 is FNHDT and CDR2 SITEND (reference sequence). The CDR3 is 15 amino acids. With 5 bases clipped from V and 0 bases from J, the junction kept 4 bases outside the gene matches. The CDR3: CASRPQGISNERLFF. The CDR3 DNA, read in part, is TGTGCCAGCAGACCACAGGGGATTTCCAACGAAAGATTATTT.

As regards this clone: These gene names are mouse names. The CDR3 end is not reached by the read, which stops 1 residue before it; the germline J gene fills it in. The chain has TRBV20 and TRBJ1-4; no reliable D call. The CDR3 sequence is 13 residues long. Trimming took off 0 bases at V and 1 base at J, with 3 bases between the two ends. The germline V gene has CDR1 GFQATS and CDR2 STVNSAI. The chain's CDR3 is CGARDASNERLFF. The CDR3 bases that were read are TGTGGTGCTAGGGATGCTTCCAACGAAAGATTATTT.

In the case of this clone: The gene symbols are mouse symbols. The observed sequence ends 1 residue before the CDR3 terminus, with the missing tail filled in from the germline J gene. Other DNA sequences in this specimen translate into the identical CDR3. The rearrangement links TRBV4 to TRBJ2-1; 9 nucleotides match TRBD2. CDR1 is LGHDT and CDR2 is YNNKQL in the germline V gene (reference sequence). J was trimmed by 3 bases and V by 6 bases; bases with no gene match: 0. The CDR3 totals 13 residues. CDR3 bases read: TGTGCCAGCAGGACTGGGGGCTATGCTGAGCAGTTC. Protein: CASRTGGYAEQF. The entire CDR3 protein reads CASRTGGYAEQFF.

In regard to this clone: Genes and germline are mouse. The CDR3 goes on 1 residue after the read ends, and that part is filled in from the germline J gene. The rearrangement uses TRBV19 and TRBJ2-4, with D uncertain. The CDR3 spans 12 residues. Germline assignment: CDR1 FNHDT and CDR2 SITEND (reference sequence). Trimming shortened V by 5 bases and J by 3 bases, and 7 bases separated the two germline ends. CDR3 DNA (partial): TGTGCCAGCAGCCCGGGACAAAACACCTTGTAC. Its translation is CASSPGQNTLY. Given in full, the CDR3 is CASSPGQNTLYF.

As for this clone: The gene symbols are mouse symbols. The read halts 1 residue ahead of the CDR3 end, with the missing end drawn from the germline J gene. The chain recombines TRBV20 with TRBJ1-6, with D hard to call. Being an ORF, TRBJ1-6 has a function that is uncertain. The CDR3 loop spans 14 amino acids. From germline, CDR1 is GFQATS and CDR2 STVNSAI. Deletions cut 0 bases from V and 0 bases from J, with 3 bases between. The covered CDR3 bases are TGTGGTGCTAGGGACAATTCCTATAATTCGCCCCTCTAC. Amino acids: CGARDNSYNSPLY. The entire CDR3 protein is CGARDNSYNSPLYF.

For this clone: Genes and germline are mouse. The DNA ends 1 residue before the CDR3 does, and the rest of the CDR3 is filled in from the germline J gene. The rearrangement joins TRBV1 to TRBJ2-5; D gene ambiguous. The CDR3 extends over 14 amino acids. The V end lost 3 bases, the J end lost 0 bases, and 7 bases lay between the germline ends. Germline V gene lookup returns CDR1 NSQYPW and CDR2 LRSPGD (reference sequence). The sequenced part of the CDR3 DNA is TGCACCTGCAGTGCTTTAAATAACCAAGACACCCAGTAC. Translated: CTCSALNNQDTQY. The complete CDR3 sequence is CTCSALNNQDTQYF.

Concerning this clone: Gene labels here are mouse ones. Incomplete CDR3 DNA: TGTGCCAGCAGTTTGGGGACAGGGGGAGACACAGAAGTCTTC. Protein: CASSLGTGGDTEVF. The whole CDR3 region reads CASSLGTGGDTEVFF. V gene TRBV14 combines with J gene TRBJ1-1; the match to TRBD1 covers 11 bases. The sequence runs out 1 residue before the end of the CDR3; the remainder is reconstructed from the germline J gene. Germline V gene data show CDR1 as SGHDT and CDR2 as FRDEAV. V gave up 2 bases and J gave up 3 bases; unmatched junction bases: 3. CDR3 length: 15 residues.

A note on this clone: The germline and genes are mouse ones. The read is 1 residue too short to cover the CDR3 end, so that end is filled in from the germline J gene. The chain carries TRBV1 and TRBJ2-1; the D is unclear. Germline CDR1 is NSQYPW and CDR2 is LRSPGD (reference sequence). V was pared by 0 bases and J by 4 bases, with 13 bases between. This CDR3 contains 16 residues. The CDR3 DNA, read in part, is TGCACCTGCAGTGCAGATCTGCGGGGAGGATATGCTGAGCAGTTC. This gives the protein CTCSADLRGGYAEQF. The whole CDR3 region reads CTCSADLRGGYAEQFF.

This clone was counted a few times. Gene names are the mouse ones. The CDR3 extends 1 residue past the end of the read, so its final part is completed from the germline J gene. The chain links TRBV1 to TRBJ2-7; 11 bases align to TRBD2. CDR1 NSQYPW and CDR2 LRSPGD come from the germline V gene (reference sequence). V lost 1 base and J lost 4; bases outside the gene matches: 0. This CDR3 region has 14 residues. Incomplete CDR3 DNA: TGCACCTGCAGTGCAGGGGACTGGGGGTATGAACAGTAC. Amino acids: CTCSAGDWGYEQY. The full CDR3 is CTCSAGDWGYEQYF.

This clone occurred once. Genes and germline are mouse. The sequenced fragment ends 1 residue before the CDR3 boundary, so the rest is inferred from the germline J gene. This chain uses TRBV13-2 with TRBJ2-5; TRBD1 aligns across 7 bases. CDR3 length equals 15 residues. Germline trimming cut 3 bases from V and 0 bases from J; bases unmatched to any gene: 4. In germline, CDR1 is NNHNN, CDR2 SYGAGS (reference sequence). The chain's CDR3 is CASGGDRVNQDTQYF. CDR3 DNA (partial): TGTGCCAGCGGTGGTGACAGGGTTAACCAAGACACCCAGTAC.

As concerns this clone: Gene names and germline match the mouse. The read halts 1 residue ahead of the CDR3 end, with the missing end drawn from the germline J gene. The chain is built from TRBV20 and TRBJ1-5; no clear D gene. Germline V CDR1 and CDR2: GFQATS, STVNSAI. This CDR3 spans 12 amino acids. V lost 7 bases and J lost 0, with 7 bases in between. Incomplete CDR3 DNA: TGTGGTGTTTCGGATAACAACCAGGCTCCGCTT. This translates into CGVSDNNQAPL. The whole CDR3 protein is CGVSDNNQAPLF.